One sample yielded the 5 T cell receptor beta chains listed below, sequenced in a study of CD8 T cells in ankylosing spondylitis. TCRdb itself ran the 5' RACE reads through MiXCR, one entry per CDR3 protein. The sample records more than 250,000 distinct CDR3 sequences, roughly 12% being singletons. The sequenced sample was blood, either unsorted or a sorted T cell fraction (not recorded which). The receptors originated from a female donor with ankylosing spondylitis or in good health (not recorded which).

This chain links TRBV25-1 with TRBJ2-6, with 7 bases lining up with TRBD1. The length of the CDR3 is 15 residues. The trim removed 4 bases at V and 2 bases at J, leaving 2 bases unmatched. The germline gives CDR1 MGHDK, CDR2 SYGVNS. Written as DNA, the CDR3 is TGTGCCAGCAGTGCCAGGGGGACTGGGGCCAACGTCCTGACTTTC. This encodes CASSARGTGANVLTF.

This clonotype was counted between two and nine times. The J gene is TRBJ1-4, the V gene TRBV29-1; D gene uncertain. Trimming cost V 2 bases and J 7 bases, with 5 bases left between them. Looked up from germline, CDR1 is SQVTM and CDR2 is ANQGSEA. This CDR3 comprises 11 residues. In DNA, the CDR3 is TGCAGCGTTGAATTGGGTGAAAAACTGTTTTTT. Translation: CSVELGEKLFF.

This chain joins TRBV28 and TRBJ2-5; D uncertain. CDR1 MDHEN and CDR2 SYDVKM come from the germline V gene. Trimming stripped 6 bases from V and 5 bases from J, with 16 bases between. This CDR3 region has 14 residues. This chain's CDR3 is CASRQYSSLETQYF. The CDR3 DNA reads as TGTGCCAGCAGGCAATACAGCTCATTGGAGACCCAGTACTTC.

At least ten counts were recorded for this clonotype. The V call is TRBV20-1, the J call TRBJ1-5; D ambiguous. The CDR3 covers 14 residues. The ends were cut back, 6 bases at V and 0 bases at J, with 12 bases in the middle. Germline-derived CDR1 and CDR2 are DFQATT and SNEGSKA (reference sequence). The CDR3: CSARRRNSNQPQHF. CDR3 DNA: TGCAGTGCGAGGAGGCGGAATAGCAATCAGCCCCAGCATTTT.

There are many counts of this clonotype. The chain combines TRBV12-3 or TRBV12-4 with TRBJ2-2; D is unclear. V was pared by 3 bases and J by 2 bases, with 7 bases between. The CDR3 extends over 14 amino acids. The CDR3 nucleotides read TGTGCCAGCAGTTTGGCAGTTAACACCGGGGAGCTGTTTTTT. Translated, it gives CASSLAVNTGELFF.